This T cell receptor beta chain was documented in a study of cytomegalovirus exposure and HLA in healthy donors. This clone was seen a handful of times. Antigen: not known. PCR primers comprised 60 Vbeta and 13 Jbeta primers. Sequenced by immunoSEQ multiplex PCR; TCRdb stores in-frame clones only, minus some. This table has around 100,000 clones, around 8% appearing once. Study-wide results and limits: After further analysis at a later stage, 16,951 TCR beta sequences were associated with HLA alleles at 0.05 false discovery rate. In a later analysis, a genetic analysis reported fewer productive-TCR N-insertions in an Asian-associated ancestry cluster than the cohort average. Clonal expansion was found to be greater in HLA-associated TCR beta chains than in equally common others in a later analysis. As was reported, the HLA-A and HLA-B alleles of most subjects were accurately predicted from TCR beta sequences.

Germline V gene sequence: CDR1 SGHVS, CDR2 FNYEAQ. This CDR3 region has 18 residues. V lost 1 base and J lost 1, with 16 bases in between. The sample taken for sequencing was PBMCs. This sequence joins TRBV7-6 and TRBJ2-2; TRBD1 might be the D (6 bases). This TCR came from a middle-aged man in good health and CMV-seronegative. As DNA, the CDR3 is TGTGCCAGCAGCTTAGAAAGGATTTGGGACAAGAACACCGGGGAGCTGTTTTTT. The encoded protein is CASSLERIWDKNTGELFF. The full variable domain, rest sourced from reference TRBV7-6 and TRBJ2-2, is GAGVSQSPRYKVTKRGQDVALRCDPISGHVSLYWYRQALGQGPEFLTYFNYEAQQDKSGLPNDRFSAERPEGSISTLTIQRTEQRDSAMYRCASSLERIWDKNTGELFFGEGSRLTVL.